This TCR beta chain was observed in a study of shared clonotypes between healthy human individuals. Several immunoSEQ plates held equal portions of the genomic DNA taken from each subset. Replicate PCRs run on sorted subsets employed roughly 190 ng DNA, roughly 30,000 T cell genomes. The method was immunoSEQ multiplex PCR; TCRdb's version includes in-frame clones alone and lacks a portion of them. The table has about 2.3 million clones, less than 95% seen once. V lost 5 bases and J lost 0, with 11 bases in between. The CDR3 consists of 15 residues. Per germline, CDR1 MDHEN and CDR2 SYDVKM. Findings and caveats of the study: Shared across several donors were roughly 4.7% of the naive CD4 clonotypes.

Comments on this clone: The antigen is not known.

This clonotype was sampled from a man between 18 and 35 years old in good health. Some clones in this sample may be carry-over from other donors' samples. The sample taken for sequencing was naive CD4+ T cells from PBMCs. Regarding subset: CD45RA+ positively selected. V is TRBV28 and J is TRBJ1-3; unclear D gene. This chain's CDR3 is CASSTPIISGNTIYF. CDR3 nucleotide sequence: TGTGCCAGCAGTACCCCCATTATCTCTGGAAACACCATATATTTT.